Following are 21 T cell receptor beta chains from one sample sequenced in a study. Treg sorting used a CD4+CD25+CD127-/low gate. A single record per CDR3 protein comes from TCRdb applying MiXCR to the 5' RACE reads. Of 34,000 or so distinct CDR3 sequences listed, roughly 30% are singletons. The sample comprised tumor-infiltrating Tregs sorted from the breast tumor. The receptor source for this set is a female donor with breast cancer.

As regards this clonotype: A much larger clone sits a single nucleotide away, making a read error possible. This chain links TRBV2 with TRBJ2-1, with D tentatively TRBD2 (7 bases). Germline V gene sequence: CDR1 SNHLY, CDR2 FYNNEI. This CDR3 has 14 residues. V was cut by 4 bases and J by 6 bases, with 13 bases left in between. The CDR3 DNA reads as TGTGCCAGCAGTGGCGGGGGCGGAGGCAATGAGCAGTTCTTC. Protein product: CASSGGGGGNEQFF.

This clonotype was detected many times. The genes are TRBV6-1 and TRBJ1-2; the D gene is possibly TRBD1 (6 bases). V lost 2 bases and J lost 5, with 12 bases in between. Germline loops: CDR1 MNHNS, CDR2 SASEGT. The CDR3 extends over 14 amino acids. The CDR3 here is CASSERGAFYGYTF. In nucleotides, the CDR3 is TGTGCCAGCAGTGAACGGGGGGCGTTTTATGGCTACACCTTC.

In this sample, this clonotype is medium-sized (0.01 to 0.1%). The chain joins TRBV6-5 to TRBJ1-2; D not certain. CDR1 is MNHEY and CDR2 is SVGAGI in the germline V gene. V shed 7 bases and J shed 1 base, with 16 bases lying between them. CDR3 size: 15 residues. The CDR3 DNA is TGTGCCAGCACTAGTTATCTGGGCTTTAACTATGGCTACACCTTC. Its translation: CASTSYLGFNYGYTF.

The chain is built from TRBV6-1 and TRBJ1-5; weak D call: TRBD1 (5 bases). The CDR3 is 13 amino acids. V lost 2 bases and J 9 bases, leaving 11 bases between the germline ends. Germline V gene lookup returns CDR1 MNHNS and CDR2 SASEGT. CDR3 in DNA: TGTGCCAGCAGTGAATGGGGTGGGGGGCCCCAGCATTTT. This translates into CASSEWGGGPQHF.

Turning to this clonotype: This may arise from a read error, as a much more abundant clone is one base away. The CDR3 region is CASSLTGGYTF. As DNA, the CDR3 is TGTGCCAGCAGCCTTACAGGGGGCTACACCTTC. The chain recombines TRBV7-9 with TRBJ1-2, with D perhaps matching TRBD1 (6 bases). V was clipped by 5 bases and J by 8 bases, with 9 bases between them. The CDR3 is made up of 11 amino acids. The germline V gene has CDR1 SEHNR and CDR2 FQNEAQ (reference sequence).

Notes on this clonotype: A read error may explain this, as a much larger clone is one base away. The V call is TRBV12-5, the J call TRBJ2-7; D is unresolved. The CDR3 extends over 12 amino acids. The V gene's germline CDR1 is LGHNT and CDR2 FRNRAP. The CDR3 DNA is TGTGCTAGTGGTTTGGAACTCTACGAGCTGTACTTC. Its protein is CASGLELYELYF.

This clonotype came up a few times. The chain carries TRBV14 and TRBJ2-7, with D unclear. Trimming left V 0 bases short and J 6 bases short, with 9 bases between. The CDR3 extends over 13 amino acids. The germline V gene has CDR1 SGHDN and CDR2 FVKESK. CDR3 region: CASSQERRTEQYF. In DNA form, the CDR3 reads TGTGCCAGCAGCCAAGAACGGAGAACCGAGCAGTACTTC.

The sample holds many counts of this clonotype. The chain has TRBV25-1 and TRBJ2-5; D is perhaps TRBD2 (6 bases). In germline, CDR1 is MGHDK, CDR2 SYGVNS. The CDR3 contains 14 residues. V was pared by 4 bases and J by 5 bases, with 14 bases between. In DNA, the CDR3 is TGTGCCAGCAGTGGGGCCTCGGCGGGGGAGACCCAGTACTTC. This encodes CASSGASAGETQYF.

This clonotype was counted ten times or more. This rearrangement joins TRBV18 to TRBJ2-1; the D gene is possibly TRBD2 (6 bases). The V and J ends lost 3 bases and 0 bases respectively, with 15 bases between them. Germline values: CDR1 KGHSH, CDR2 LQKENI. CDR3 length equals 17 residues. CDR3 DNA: TGTGCCAGCTCACCTCCTCTAGCGAGAAGCTCCTACAATGAGCAGTTCTTC. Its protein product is CASSPPLARSSYNEQFF. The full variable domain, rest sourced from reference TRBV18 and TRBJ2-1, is NAGVMQNPRHLVRRRGQEARLRCSPMKGHSHVYWYRQLPEEGLKFMVYLQKENIIDESGMPKERFSAEFPKEGPSILRIQQVVRGDSAAYFCASSPPLARSSYNEQFFGPGTRLTVL.

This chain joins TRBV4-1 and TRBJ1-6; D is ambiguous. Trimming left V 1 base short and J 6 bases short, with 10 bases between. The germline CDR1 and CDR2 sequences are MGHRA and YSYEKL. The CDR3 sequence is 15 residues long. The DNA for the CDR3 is TGCGCCAGCAGCCAAGTTGAGTTTTTTAATTCACCCCTCCACTTT. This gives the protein CASSQVEFFNSPLHF.

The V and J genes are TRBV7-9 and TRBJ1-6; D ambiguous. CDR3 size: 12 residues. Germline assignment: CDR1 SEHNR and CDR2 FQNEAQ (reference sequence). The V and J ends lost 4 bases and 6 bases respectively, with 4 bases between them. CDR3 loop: CASSSGNSPLHF. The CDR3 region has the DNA TGTGCCAGCAGCTCCGGTAATTCACCCCTCCACTTT.

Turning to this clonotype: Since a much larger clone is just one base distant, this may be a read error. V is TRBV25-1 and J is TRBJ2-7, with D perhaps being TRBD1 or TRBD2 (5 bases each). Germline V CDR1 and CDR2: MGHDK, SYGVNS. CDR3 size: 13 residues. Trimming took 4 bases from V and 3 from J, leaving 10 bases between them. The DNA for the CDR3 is TGTGCCAGCAGTGTAGGTGGGGGCTACGAGCAGTACTTC. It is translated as CASSVGGGYEQYF.

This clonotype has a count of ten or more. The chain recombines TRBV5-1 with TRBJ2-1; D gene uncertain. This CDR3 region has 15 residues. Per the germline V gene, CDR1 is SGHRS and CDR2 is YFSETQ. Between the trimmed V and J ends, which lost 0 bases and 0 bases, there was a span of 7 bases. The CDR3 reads CASSLGVSSYNEQFF. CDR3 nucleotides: TGCGCCAGCAGCTTGGGGGTTAGCTCCTACAATGAGCAGTTCTTC.

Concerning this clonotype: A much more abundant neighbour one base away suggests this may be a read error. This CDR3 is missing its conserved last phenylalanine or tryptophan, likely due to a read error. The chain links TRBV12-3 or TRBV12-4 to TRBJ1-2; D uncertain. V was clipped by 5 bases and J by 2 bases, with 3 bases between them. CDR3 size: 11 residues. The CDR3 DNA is TGTGCCAGCAGTAGAAACTATGGCTACACCTTG. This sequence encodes CASSRNYGYTL.

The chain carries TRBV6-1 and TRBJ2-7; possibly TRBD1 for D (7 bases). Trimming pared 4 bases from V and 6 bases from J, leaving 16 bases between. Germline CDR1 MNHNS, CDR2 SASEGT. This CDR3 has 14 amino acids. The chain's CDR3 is CASSAAAGGGEQYF. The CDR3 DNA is TGTGCCAGCAGTGCGGCGGCAGGGGGAGGCGAGCAGTACTTC.

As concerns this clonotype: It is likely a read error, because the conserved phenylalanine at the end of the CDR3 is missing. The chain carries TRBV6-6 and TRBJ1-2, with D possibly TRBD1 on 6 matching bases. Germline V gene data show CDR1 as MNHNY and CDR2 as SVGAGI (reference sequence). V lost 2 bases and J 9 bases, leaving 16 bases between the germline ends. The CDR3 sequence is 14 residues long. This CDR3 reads CASSYATDRLSYTL. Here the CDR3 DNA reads TGTGCCAGCAGTTACGCCACTGACAGGTTGAGCTACACCTTA.

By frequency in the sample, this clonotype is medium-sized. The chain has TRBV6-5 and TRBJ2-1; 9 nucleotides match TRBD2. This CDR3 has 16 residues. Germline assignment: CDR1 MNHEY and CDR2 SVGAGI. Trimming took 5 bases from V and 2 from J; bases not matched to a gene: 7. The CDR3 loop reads CASSPRGGRAYNEQFF. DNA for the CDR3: TGTGCCAGCAGTCCCCGTGGCGGGAGGGCCTACAATGAGCAGTTCTTC.

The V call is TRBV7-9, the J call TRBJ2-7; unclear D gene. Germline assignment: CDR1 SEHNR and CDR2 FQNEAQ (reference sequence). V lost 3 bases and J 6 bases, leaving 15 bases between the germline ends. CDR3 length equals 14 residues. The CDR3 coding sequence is TGTGCCAGCAGCTTGGCTCCAAGGGCAGGCGAGCAGTACTTC. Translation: CASSLAPRAGEQYF.

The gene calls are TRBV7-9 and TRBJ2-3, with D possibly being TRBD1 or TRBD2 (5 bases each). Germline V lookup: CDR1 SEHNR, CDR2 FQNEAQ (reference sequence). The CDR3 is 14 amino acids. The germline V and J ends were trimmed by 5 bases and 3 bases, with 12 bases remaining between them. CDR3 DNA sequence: TGTGCCAGCAGCCTGAGGGGTTGGACAGATACGCAGTATTTT. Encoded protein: CASSLRGWTDTQYF.

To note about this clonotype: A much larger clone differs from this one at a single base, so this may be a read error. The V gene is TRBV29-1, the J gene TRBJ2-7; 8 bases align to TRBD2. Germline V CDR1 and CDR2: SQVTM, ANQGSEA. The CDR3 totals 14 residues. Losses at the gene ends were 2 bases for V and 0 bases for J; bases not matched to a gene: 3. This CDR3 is CSVEISGTSYEQYF. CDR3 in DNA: TGCAGCGTTGAAATTAGCGGGACCTCCTACGAGCAGTACTTC.

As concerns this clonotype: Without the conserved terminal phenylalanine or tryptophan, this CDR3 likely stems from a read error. Here the CDR3 DNA reads TGTGCCAGCAGCGGGAGGGACTACTCCTACGAGCAGTACCTC. This translates into CASSGRDYSYEQYL. V and J are TRBV9 and TRBJ2-7; 7 positions agree with TRBD2. Trimming at V came to 3 bases and at J to 0 bases, leaving 3 bases not matched to a gene. CDR1 is SGDLS, CDR2 YYNGEE, per germline. The CDR3 runs to 14 residues.